This entry describes one T cell receptor (beta chain). Its antigen is still unknown. These data are taken from a study of CD8 T cells in Susac syndrome. CD8+ and CD4+ blood T cells underwent TCR beta sequencing. In contrast to the negatively isolated CD8+ and CD4+ T cells, TEMRA cells were FACS-enriched. Trimming took off 3 bases at V and 4 bases at J, with 5 bases between the two ends. CDR3 length equals 11 residues. Germline V gene lookup returns CDR1 SGHRS and CDR2 YFSETQ. Study results and caveats: By the study's own acknowledgment, its TCR sequencing and HLA analysis included relatively few individuals.

Random hexamers were used to reverse transcribe roughly 0.5 to 1 ug of RNA. TCR beta CDR3 was amplified by immunoSEQ multiplex PCR. This amplification extended across 54 Vbeta and 13 Jbeta segments. MiXCR, applied by TCRdb to the immunoSEQ multiplex PCR reads, yields one record per CDR3 protein. This table holds some 100,000 distinct CDR3 sequences, about 92% found once. The TCR was taken from a human donor with multiple sclerosis. V and J are TRBV5-1 and TRBJ2-7; D unclear. Source material: CD4+ T cells from PBMCs. The CDR3 nucleotides read TGCGCCAGCAGCTCCAATTACGAGCAGTACTTC. Protein: CASSSNYEQYF.